A selection of T cell receptor beta chains follows, all from one sample in a study of T cells after posttransplantation cyclophosphamide. TCRdb's copy holds only in-frame clones and misses some; the assay was immunoSEQ multiplex PCR. Here the sample spans tens of thousands of clones, about 90% being singletons. Sequenced sample: PBMCs. The receptors here all came from a woman in her fifties or sixties in good health and a related stem cell transplant donor. The CDR3 runs from the conserved cysteine through the conserved F or W. A D gene is named only where the DNA matches it firmly. Expanded clones are given a class, and other clones once, few, many or no size at all.

J gene	V gene	clone size	D gene	CDR3 protein	CDR3 DNA
TRBJ2-3	TRBV7-8	-	TRBD2	CASSSRGAGANTDTQYF	TGTGCCAGCAGCTCCCGAGGAGCGGGGGCTAACACAGATACGCAGTATTTT
TRBJ2-3	TRBV4-2	once	TRBD2	CASSQDGGDTQYF	TGTGCCAGCAGCCAAGACGGGGGGGATACGCAGTATTTT
TRBJ2-3	TRBV4-1	-	TRBD2	CASSQAQREGLLLF	TGCGCCAGCAGCCAAGCCCAGCGGGAGGGCCTTCTCCTTTTT
TRBJ2-3	TRBV5-6	-	-	CASSFGLARQENTQYF	TGTGCCAGCAGCTTTGGCTTAGCGCGACAGGAGAATACGCAGTATTTT
TRBJ2-6	TRBV5-1	-	-	CASSLAQGGGANVLTF	TGCGCCAGCAGCTTGGCCCAGGGAGGAGGGGCCAACGTCCTGACTTTC
TRBJ2-7	TRBV6-5	-	TRBD1	CASSYPRTGRSDEQYF	TGTGCCAGCAGTTACCCCAGGACAGGCCGGTCTGACGAGCAGTACTTC
TRBJ2-7	TRBV5-1	-	-	CASGDRDLSYEQYF	TGCGCCAGCGGGGACCGGGACTTATCCTACGAGCAGTACTTC
TRBJ1-2	TRBV11-2	few	-	CASSTRKDSYGYTF	TGTGCCAGCAGCACGAGAAAGGACAGCTATGGCTACACCTTC
TRBJ1-6	TRBV19	-	TRBD1	CASVTGGNSPLHF	TGTGCCAGTGTGACAGGGGGCAATTCACCCCTCCACTTT
TRBJ2-2	TRBV5-1	-	-	CASSLDAGIANTGELFF	TGCGCCAGCAGCTTGGACGCGGGTATTGCGAACACCGGGGAGCTGTTTTTT
TRBJ2-5	TRBV5-1	-	-	CASSFTSGYQETQYF	TGCGCCAGCAGCTTTACCAGCGGGTACCAAGAGACCCAGTACTTC
TRBJ2-5	TRBV5-1	-	-	CASSLAGGKVETQYF	TGCGCCAGCAGCTTGGCGGGGGGCAAGGTTGAGACCCAGTACTTC
TRBJ2-7	TRBV19	-	TRBD1	CATSEGARYEQYF	TGTGCCACCTCCGAGGGGGCCCGCTACGAGCAGTACTTC
TRBJ2-1	TRBV6-5	-	-	CASSYGTGTYNEQFF	TGTGCCAGCAGTTATGGGACTGGGACCTACAATGAGCAGTTCTTC
TRBJ2-7	TRBV6-6	-	TRBD2	CASSRGVGLYEQYF	TGTGCCAGCAGTCGGGGGGTAGGATTATACGAGCAGTACTTC
TRBJ2-7	TRBV27	-	-	CASSLYITEGGYDEQYF	TGTGCCAGCAGTTTATATATAACGGAAGGGGGATACGACGAGCAGTACTTC
TRBJ2-1	TRBV6-5	-	TRBD2	CASRRTSGSSNEQFF	TGTGCCAGCAGAAGGACTAGCGGGAGCTCCAATGAGCAGTTCTTC
TRBJ2-2	TRBV5-4	-	TRBD2	CASSFETSGSGELFF	TGTGCCAGCAGCTTTGAGACTAGCGGGAGCGGGGAGCTGTTTTTT
TRBJ1-5	TRBV6-1	-	-	CASSEGHLTNQPQHF	TGTGCCAGCAGTGAGGGACACTTAACAAATCAGCCCCAGCATTTT
TRBJ2-3	TRBV5-1	-	-	CASSPSTDTQYF	TGCGCCAGCAGCCCTAGCACAGATACGCAGTATTTT
TRBJ2-7	TRBV2	-	-	CASRPEGYEQYF	TGTGCCAGCAGGCCCGAGGGCTACGAGCAGTACTTC
TRBJ1-1	TRBV6-4	few	TRBD1	CASSRGQGGTEAFF	TGTGCCAGCAGTCGGGGACAGGGCGGAACTGAAGCTTTCTTT
TRBJ1-1	TRBV9	-	-	CASSVTRTEAFF	TGTGCCAGCAGCGTAACCCGGACTGAAGCTTTCTTT
TRBJ1-1	TRBV5-6	few	TRBD1	CASSWGTGGTEAFF	TGTGCCAGCAGCTGGGGGACAGGGGGGACTGAAGCTTTCTTT
TRBJ2-2	TRBV5-1	few	-	CASSFYGETNTGELFF	TGCGCCAGCAGCTTTTATGGAGAAACGAACACCGGGGAGCTGTTTTTT
TRBJ2-7	TRBV4-1	once	-	CASSQAVRSYEQYF	TGCGCCAGCAGCCAAGCTGTCAGATCCTACGAGCAGTACTTC
TRBJ1-1	TRBV9	-	-	CASSAETSATEAFF	TGTGCCAGCAGCGCCGAAACCAGCGCTACTGAAGCTTTCTTT
TRBJ2-1	TRBV10-3	few	TRBD2	CAISQPGLAGNNEQFF	TGTGCCATCAGTCAACCGGGACTAGCGGGAAACAATGAGCAGTTCTTC
TRBJ2-7	TRBV4-1	-	TRBD1	CASSQVQGAREQYF	TGCGCCAGCAGCCAGGTACAGGGGGCGCGGGAGCAGTACTTC
TRBJ2-1	TRBV11-3	-	TRBD1	CASSLESGQGAYNEQFF	TGTGCCAGCAGCTTAGAGTCGGGACAGGGGGCCTACAATGAGCAGTTCTTC
TRBJ2-7	TRBV27	-	TRBD2	CASRREGLYEQYF	TGTGCCAGCAGGCGGGAGGGCCTTTACGAGCAGTACTTC
TRBJ2-1	TRBV27	-	-	CASMEVGRGSYNEQFF	TGTGCCAGCATGGAGGTGGGTCGGGGCTCCTACAATGAGCAGTTCTTC
TRBJ2-7	TRBV7-2	-	-	CASSRGGTDYEQYF	TGTGCCAGCAGCCGAGGCGGGACAGATTACGAGCAGTACTTC
TRBJ2-1	TRBV19	once	TRBD2	CASSVTSGVSEQFF	TGTGCCAGTAGTGTGACTAGCGGGGTTAGTGAGCAGTTCTTC
TRBJ2-2	TRBV29-1	-	-	CSHSRSDTGELFF	TGCAGCCATTCTCGTAGCGACACCGGGGAGCTGTTTTTT